Below, 10 T cell receptor beta chains from the same sample are listed, as sequenced in a study of shared T cell receptors in the human thymus. The data were produced by immunoSEQ multiplex PCR, yet TCRdb's version contains in-frame clones alone and is incomplete. The sample shows 65,000 to 70,000 clones, about 95% of them seen only once. The sample comprised thymocytes. These receptors were taken from a human donor.

The CDR3 DNA reads as TGCGCCAGCAGCTGTAGACAGGGGGCGATTGGCTACACCTTC. Residues: CASSCRQGAIGYTF. This rearrangement joins TRBV5-1 to TRBJ1-2; 10 positions match TRBD1. The V and J ends lost 3 bases and 7 bases, in that order; junction bases with no gene match: 6. CDR1 is SGHRS, CDR2 YFSETQ, per germline. The CDR3 runs 14 residues.

V and J are TRBV6-5 and TRBJ2-7; 12 bases fit TRBD1. The CDR3 has 15 amino acids. Trimming took 6 bases from V and 1 from J; bases not matched to a gene: 4. The germline V gene has CDR1 MNHEY and CDR2 SVGAGI. The CDR3 protein is CASSRDRGPSYEQYF. CDR3 in DNA: TGTGCCAGCAGCCGGGACAGGGGGCCATCCTACGAGCAGTACTTC.

This chain uses TRBV19 with TRBJ1-1; possible D gene TRBD1, 6 bases. The CDR3 consists of 12 residues. Germline CDR1 reads LNHDA; CDR2 reads SQIVND (reference sequence). Trimming took off 4 bases at V and 7 bases at J, with 10 bases between the two ends. As DNA, the CDR3 is TGTGCCAGTAGTACAAGGACAGTTGAAGCTTTCTTT. It encodes CASSTRTVEAFF.

V and J are TRBV6-5 and TRBJ2-2; D uncertain. The germline V gene encodes CDR1 MNHEY and CDR2 SVGAGI. V was pared by 0 bases and J by 8 bases, with 10 bases between. This CDR3 comprises 14 residues. CDR3: CASSYSFVWGELFF. CDR3 nucleotide sequence: TGTGCCAGCAGTTACTCGTTTGTATGGGGGGAGCTGTTTTTT.

This rearrangement joins TRBV10-3 to TRBJ1-5; tentatively, D is TRBD1 (5 bases). The CDR3 extends over 17 amino acids. In germline, CDR1 is ENHRY, CDR2 SYGVKD. V lost 1 base and J lost 1, with 14 bases in between. CDR3 loop: CAISEFRGVESNQPQHF. CDR3 DNA sequence: TGTGCCATCAGTGAGTTCCGGGGGGTAGAGAGCAATCAGCCCCAGCATTTT.

The rearrangement joins TRBV6-5 to TRBJ1-1, with D possibly being TRBD1 (6 bases). The CDR3 extends over 15 amino acids. Germline V gene data show CDR1 as MNHEY and CDR2 as SVGAGI. V dropped 2 bases and J dropped 4 bases, with 14 bases sitting between them. CDR3 sequence (DNA): TGTGCCAGCAGTTACACCCACAGGGACGGCACTGAAGCTTTCTTT. This codes for CASSYTHRDGTEAFF.

J is TRBJ1-2 and V is TRBV18; 12 nucleotides line up with TRBD1. The CDR3 has 15 residues. Germline V gene lookup returns CDR1 KGHSH and CDR2 LQKENI. V was pared by 0 bases and J by 7 bases, with 3 bases of the junction left unmatched. CDR3 in amino acids: CASSPPGTGGGGYTF. The CDR3 DNA is TGTGCCAGCTCACCACCCGGGACAGGGGGCGGTGGCTACACCTTC.

The CDR3 here is CATSRVGDGRVLAGELFF. CDR3 DNA sequence: TGTGCCACCAGCAGAGTCGGGGACGGAAGGGTCTTGGCCGGGGAGCTGTTTTTT. This chain connects TRBV15 to TRBJ2-2; D possibly uses TRBD1 or TRBD2 (5 bases each). Germline CDR1 and CDR2: LNHNV and YYDKDF (reference sequence). The CDR3 covers 18 residues. V gave up 1 base and J gave up 6 bases, with 21 bases separating them.

This chain links TRBV2 with TRBJ2-7; the D gene is possibly TRBD1 (6 bases). From germline, CDR1 is SNHLY and CDR2 FYNNEI. The CDR3 sequence is 14 residues long. V was cut by 10 bases and J by 0 bases, with 16 bases left in between. The CDR3 is CATTSRGSSYEQYF. The CDR3 DNA sequence: TGTGCCACCACCAGTAGGGGGAGCTCCTACGAGCAGTACTTC.

This rearrangement joins TRBV27 to TRBJ2-1, with 9 bases fitting TRBD1. Germline V gives CDR1 MNHEY, CDR2 SMNVEV (reference sequence). This CDR3 contains 16 residues. After removal of 3 bases from V and 3 bases from J, the junction contained 6 bases not matched to a gene. CDR3 coding DNA: TGTGCCAGCAGTTTCTCCCCGGGACAGGGCTACAATGAGCAGTTCTTC. It specifies CASSFSPGQGYNEQFF.